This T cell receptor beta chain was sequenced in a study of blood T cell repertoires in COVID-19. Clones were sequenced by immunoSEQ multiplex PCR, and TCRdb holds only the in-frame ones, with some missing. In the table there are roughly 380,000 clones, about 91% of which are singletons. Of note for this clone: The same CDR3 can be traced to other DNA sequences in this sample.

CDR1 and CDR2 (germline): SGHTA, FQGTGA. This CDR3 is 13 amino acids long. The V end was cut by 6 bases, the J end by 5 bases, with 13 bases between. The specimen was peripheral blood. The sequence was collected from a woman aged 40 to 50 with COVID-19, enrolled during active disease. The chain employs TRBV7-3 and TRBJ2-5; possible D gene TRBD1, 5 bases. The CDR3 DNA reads TGTGCCAGCAGTCAGGGTGCAGGGGAGACCCAGTACTTC. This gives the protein CASSQGAGETQYF.